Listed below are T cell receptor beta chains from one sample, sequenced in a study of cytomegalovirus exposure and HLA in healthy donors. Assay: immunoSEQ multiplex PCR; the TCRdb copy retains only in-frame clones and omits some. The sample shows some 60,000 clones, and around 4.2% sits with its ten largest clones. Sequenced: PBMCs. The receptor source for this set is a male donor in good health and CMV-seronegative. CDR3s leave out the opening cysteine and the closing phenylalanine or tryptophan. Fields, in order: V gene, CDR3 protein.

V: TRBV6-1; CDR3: ASSEAPGIAALYEEQF
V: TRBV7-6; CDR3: ASSAGTGFNEQY
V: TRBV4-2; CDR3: ASSVGLAGGDYEQY
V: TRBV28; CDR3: ASVGTAKETQY
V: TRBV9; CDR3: ASSPRTSGTHEQY
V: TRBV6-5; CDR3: ASSWTGTGGPETQY
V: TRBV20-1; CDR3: SVGGRDEQY
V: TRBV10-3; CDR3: AISDPGVDNSPLH
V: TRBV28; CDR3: ASSVPGTSGFQETQY
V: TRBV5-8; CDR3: AQPRTPYNEQF
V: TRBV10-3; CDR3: AIRQGSGELF
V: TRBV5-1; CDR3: ASSSSGQDNQPQH
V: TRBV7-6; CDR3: ASSLRGTEAF
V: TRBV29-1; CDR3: SVVAGKSWELF
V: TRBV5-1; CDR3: ASSLGLAGAYNEQF
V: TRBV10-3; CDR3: AISGGPRLRLYGYT
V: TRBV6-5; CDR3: ASSEGQGNTEAF
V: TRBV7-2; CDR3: ASSRTLAGSAYEQY
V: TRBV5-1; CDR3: ASSSGQGTLDTEAF
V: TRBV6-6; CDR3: ASSTGEGGETQY
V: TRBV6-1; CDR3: ASRTGQIYGYT
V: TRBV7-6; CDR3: ASSQDTSGDNEQF
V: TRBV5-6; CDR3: AIQMVKHRVSDNEQF
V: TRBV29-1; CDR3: SVPPFGGRAVYEQF